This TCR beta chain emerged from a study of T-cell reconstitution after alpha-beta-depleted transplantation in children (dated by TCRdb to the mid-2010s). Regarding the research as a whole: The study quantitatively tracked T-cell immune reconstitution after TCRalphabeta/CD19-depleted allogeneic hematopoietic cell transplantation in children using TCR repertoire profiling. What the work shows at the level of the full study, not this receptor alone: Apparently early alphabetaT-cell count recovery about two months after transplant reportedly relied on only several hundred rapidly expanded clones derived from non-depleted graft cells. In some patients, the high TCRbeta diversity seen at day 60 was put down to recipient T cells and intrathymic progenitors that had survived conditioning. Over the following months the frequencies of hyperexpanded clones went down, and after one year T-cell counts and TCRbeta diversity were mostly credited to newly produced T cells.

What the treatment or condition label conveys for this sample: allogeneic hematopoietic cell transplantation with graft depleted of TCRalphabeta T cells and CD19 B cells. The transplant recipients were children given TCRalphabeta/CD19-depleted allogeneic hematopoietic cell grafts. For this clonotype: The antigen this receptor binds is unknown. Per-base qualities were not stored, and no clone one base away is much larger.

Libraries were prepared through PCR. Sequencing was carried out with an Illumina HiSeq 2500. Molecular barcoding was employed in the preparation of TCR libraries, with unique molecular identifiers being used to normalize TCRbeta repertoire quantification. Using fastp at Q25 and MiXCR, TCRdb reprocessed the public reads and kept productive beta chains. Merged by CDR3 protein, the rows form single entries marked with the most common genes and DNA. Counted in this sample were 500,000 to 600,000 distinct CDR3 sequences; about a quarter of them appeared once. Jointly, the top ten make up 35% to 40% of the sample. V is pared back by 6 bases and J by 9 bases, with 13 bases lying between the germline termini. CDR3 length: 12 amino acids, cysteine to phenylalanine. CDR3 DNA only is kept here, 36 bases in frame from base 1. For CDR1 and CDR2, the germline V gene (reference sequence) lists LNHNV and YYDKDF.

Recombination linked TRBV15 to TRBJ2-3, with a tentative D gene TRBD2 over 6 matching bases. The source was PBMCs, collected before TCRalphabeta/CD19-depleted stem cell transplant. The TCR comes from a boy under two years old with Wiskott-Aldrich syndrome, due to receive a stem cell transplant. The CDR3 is CATSPLGRTQYF. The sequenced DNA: TGTGCCACCAGTCCCCTCGGGAGAACGCAGTATTTT.